Listed below are T cell receptor beta chains from one sample, sequenced in a study of blood T cell repertoires in COVID-19. Using immunoSEQ multiplex PCR, the repertoire was profiled, and TCRdb retains in-frame clones only, with some absent. Of under 50,000 clones listed, nearly 70% are singletons. Sequenced sample: peripheral blood. These receptors all come from a man of 80 years or more with acute or convalescent COVID-19. Each CDR3 is given with its conserved first and last residue. The D gene is left open where the match is weak. The size field is filled for only some rows; it gives once, few, many or a size class.

size	J	D	V	length	CDR3	DNA
few	TRBJ2-2	-	TRBV7-4	17	CASSLGGEGSQGGELFF	TGTGCCAGCAGCTTAGGGGGGGAAGGATCTCAGGGCGGGGAGCTGTTTTTT
-	TRBJ1-3	TRBD1	TRBV9	14	CASTIDRVADTIYF	TGTGCCAGCACCATTGACAGGGTGGCGGACACCATATATTTT
-	TRBJ2-2	TRBD2	TRBV6-2/TRBV6-3	18	CASSYFRSGRVFTGELFF	TGTGCCAGCAGTTACTTTCGGAGCGGGAGGGTATTCACCGGGGAGCTGTTTTTT
-	TRBJ1-1	-	TRBV20-1	14	CSASWQPGDTEAFF	TGCAGTGCTAGTTGGCAGCCGGGGGACACTGAAGCTTTCTTT
-	TRBJ2-7	-	TRBV7-9	13	CASSYPGSYEQYF	TGTGCCAGCAGCTACCCGGGGAGCTACGAGCAGTACTTC
few	TRBJ2-3	-	TRBV27	11	CASSLEHTQYF	TGTGCCAGCAGTCTCGAGCATACGCAGTATTTT
-	TRBJ1-1	-	TRBV10-2	14	CASSDGSGDTEAFF	TGCGCCAGCAGTGACGGCTCAGGGGACACTGAAGCTTTCTTT
-	TRBJ1-5	-	TRBV19	12	CASRFSSQPQHF	TGTGCCAGTAGGTTTAGCTCTCAGCCCCAGCATTTT
-	TRBJ2-1	TRBD2	TRBV7-9	17	CASSPRTSGGWGNEQFF	TGTGCCAGCAGCCCCAGGACTAGCGGGGGATGGGGCAATGAGCAGTTCTTC
-	TRBJ1-6	-	TRBV18	14	CASSPAGHNSPLHF	TGTGCCAGCTCACCAGCAGGGCATAATTCACCCCTCCACTTT
-	TRBJ2-2	TRBD2	TRBV19	15	CASGWGLASTGELFF	TGTGCCAGTGGGTGGGGACTAGCGAGCACCGGGGAGCTGTTTTTT
-	TRBJ1-6	TRBD1	TRBV3-1/TRBV3-2	20	CASSQGPGQADYSYNSPLHF	TGTGCCAGCAGCCAAGGGCCCGGACAGGCTGATTACTCCTATAATTCACCCCTCCACTTT
-	TRBJ2-1	-	TRBV27	14	CASSLLGGYNEQFF	TGTGCCAGCAGTTTACTCGGGGGTTACAATGAGCAGTTCTTC
-	TRBJ2-3	-	TRBV27	16	CASSRAGSSSTDTQYF	TGTGCCAGCAGCCGTGCGGGTTCGTCTAGCACAGATACGCAGTATTTT
-	TRBJ1-1	-	TRBV11-2	15	CASSLGGPRNTEAFF	TGTGCCAGCAGCTTGGGGGGTCCCAGGAACACTGAAGCTTTCTTT
-	TRBJ1-2	-	TRBV6-5	15	CASSYGLSGNYGYTF	TGTGCCAGCAGTTACGGGCTATCAGGGAACTATGGCTACACCTTC
-	TRBJ1-5	TRBD1	TRBV6-5	14	CASSPGQASQPQHF	TGTGCCAGCAGTCCGGGACAGGCGAGTCAGCCCCAGCATTTT
few	TRBJ2-2	-	TRBV4-1	19	CASSQGFWRNRANTGELFF	TGCGCCAGCAGCCAAGGGTTTTGGCGAAACAGGGCGAACACCGGGGAGCTGTTTTTT
few	TRBJ2-7	-	TRBV5-1	16	CASSLETIGGTYEQYF	TGCGCCAGCAGCTTGGAGACAATCGGAGGGACCTACGAGCAGTACTTC
-	TRBJ2-1	-	TRBV3-1/TRBV3-2	16	CASSQGLAGADNEQFF	TGTGCCAGCAGCCAAGGTCTGGCGGGGGCGGACAATGAGCAGTTCTTC
-	TRBJ2-7	-	TRBV7-2	13	CASSRTVYEEQYF	TGTGCCAGCAGCCGGACAGTCTACGAGGAGCAGTACTTC
-	TRBJ2-5	-	TRBV7-9	12	CASSVSQETQYF	TGTGCCAGCAGCGTGAGCCAAGAGACCCAGTACTTC
-	TRBJ2-2	-	TRBV19	13	CAGQQPNTGELFF	TGTGCCGGCCAACAGCCGAACACCGGGGAGCTGTTTTTT
-	TRBJ1-6	-	TRBV7-9	15	CASSGESSYNSPLHF	TGTGCCAGCAGCGGGGAGAGCTCCTATAATTCACCCCTCCACTTT
-	TRBJ1-1	-	TRBV28	19	CASRAPFGAGTLTNTEAFF	TGTGCCAGCAGGGCCCCTTTTGGGGCAGGGACACTTACGAACACTGAAGCTTTCTTT
-	TRBJ2-1	TRBD2	TRBV11-3	13	CASGLAVINEQFF	TGTGCCAGCGGACTAGCGGTGATCAATGAGCAGTTCTTC
-	TRBJ2-5	TRBD2	TRBV5-1	14	CASSTGTSEPYWYF	TGCGCCAGCAGCACCGGGACTAGCGAACCATATTGGTACTTC
-	TRBJ2-2	TRBD1	TRBV2	14	CASRGGVGTGELFF	TGTGCCAGCAGAGGGGGCGTGGGCACCGGGGAGCTGTTTTTT
-	TRBJ2-2	-	TRBV7-2	15	CASTAPNGNTGELFF	TGTGCCAGCACCGCCCCTAACGGGAACACCGGGGAGCTGTTTTTT
-	TRBJ1-5	-	TRBV30	13	CAWSPLVSQPQHF	TGTGCCTGGAGTCCACTAGTGAGTCAGCCCCAGCATTTT
-	TRBJ1-2	TRBD1	TRBV12-3/TRBV12-4	13	CASSLGTGDGYTF	TGTGCCAGCAGTTTAGGGACAGGGGACGGCTACACCTTC
-	TRBJ1-2	-	TRBV2	14	CASSETPERYGYTF	TGTGCCAGCAGTGAAACCCCGGAGAGGTATGGCTACACCTTC
-	TRBJ1-1	TRBD1	TRBV2	14	CASSARQGATEAFF	TGTGCCAGCAGTGCCCGACAGGGGGCGACTGAAGCTTTCTTT
large	TRBJ2-2	TRBD2	TRBV9	19	CASSARPGLEVVNTGELFF	TGTGCCAGCAGCGCTAGACCGGGACTAGAAGTGGTGAACACCGGGGAGCTGTTTTTT
-	TRBJ1-2	-	TRBV6-1	14	CASSEQQLNYGYTF	TGTGCCAGCAGTGAACAACAGCTTAACTATGGCTACACCTTC
-	TRBJ1-2	-	TRBV7-8	17	CASSLGGGFLANYGYTF	TGTGCCAGCAGCTTAGGGGGGGGGTTCCTGGCTAACTATGGCTACACCTTC
-	TRBJ2-5	-	TRBV1	13	CTSSRGEQETQYF	TGCACCAGCAGCCGGGGAGAACAAGAGACCCAGTACTTC
few	TRBJ1-5	-	TRBV2	15	CASSPRQVSNQPQHF	TGTGCCAGCAGCCCTCGACAGGTTAGCAATCAGCCCCAGCATTTT
-	TRBJ2-2	-	TRBV11-2	13	CASSTRLAGELFF	TGTGCCAGCAGCACTAGACTAGCCGGGGAGCTGTTTTTT
many	TRBJ2-2	-	TRBV4-3	18	CASSQKTGVVRRSGELFF	TGCGCCAGCAGCCAAAAGACAGGCGTGGTTAGGAGGTCCGGGGAGCTGTTTTTT
-	TRBJ2-1	-	TRBV12-3/TRBV12-4	12	CASSLLRSEQFF	TGTGCCAGCAGTTTGTTGCGGAGTGAGCAGTTCTTC
many	TRBJ1-3	-	TRBV27	15	CASSLSGLPGNTIYF	TGTGCCAGCAGTTTATCGGGGCTCCCGGGAAACACCATATATTTT
-	TRBJ2-1	TRBD2	TRBV27	16	CASRILAGGPYNEQFF	TGTGCCAGCAGGATACTAGCGGGGGGGCCCTACAATGAGCAGTTCTTC
once	TRBJ2-2	TRBD2	TRBV7-7	16	CASSLLAGARTGELFF	TGTGCCAGCAGCTTACTAGCGGGAGCCCGAACCGGGGAGCTGTTTTTT
-	TRBJ1-6	-	TRBV7-9	14	CASSLRGYNSPLHF	TGTGCCAGCAGCCTAAGGGGTTATAATTCACCCCTCCACTTT
few	TRBJ2-1	TRBD2	TRBV3-1/TRBV3-2	17	CASSPRLAGEFYNEQFF	TGTGCCAGCAGCCCGAGACTAGCGGGGGAATTCTACAATGAGCAGTTCTTC
-	TRBJ2-2	TRBD2	TRBV27	17	CASSSGTSGGHTGELFF	TGTGCCAGCAGTTCCGGGACTAGCGGGGGCCACACCGGGGAGCTGTTTTTT
-	TRBJ2-5	-	TRBV7-2	14	CASSFSGSQETQYF	TGTGCCAGCAGCTTCTCGGGGAGCCAAGAGACCCAGTACTTC
many	TRBJ2-3	-	TRBV12-3/TRBV12-4	13	CASSPLVLHTQYF	TGTGCCAGCAGTCCGCTAGTTCTGCATACGCAGTATTTT
many	TRBJ1-2	-	TRBV19	13	CASSVGRNYGYTF	TGTGCCAGTAGTGTTGGCAGGAACTATGGCTACACCTTC
-	TRBJ1-4	TRBD1	TRBV10-3	13	CAISDDRGEKLFF	TGTGCCATCAGTGACGACAGGGGCGAAAAACTGTTTTTT
-	TRBJ1-1	TRBD1	TRBV5-5	15	CASSLAGTGGTEAFF	TGTGCCAGCAGCTTGGCCGGGACAGGGGGTACTGAAGCTTTCTTT
-	TRBJ1-4	-	TRBV19	15	CASSSKGATNEKLFF	TGTGCCAGTAGTAGCAAAGGGGCAACTAATGAAAAACTGTTTTTT
-	TRBJ1-2	-	TRBV29-1	14	CSVEAGPALYGYTF	TGCAGCGTTGAAGCTGGGCCCGCTCTCTATGGCTACACCTTC
-	TRBJ2-1	TRBD2	TRBV27	19	CASSPPAGETSLVGNEQFF	TGTGCCAGCAGTCCCCCAGCGGGAGAGACCTCTCTTGTGGGGAATGAGCAGTTCTTC
-	TRBJ2-1	TRBD2	TRBV2	15	CASILSSGRVDEQFF	TGTGCCAGCATTCTGTCTAGCGGGAGGGTCGATGAGCAGTTCTTC
-	TRBJ2-1	-	TRBV5-4	15	CASRRDSGGYNEQFF	TGTGCCAGCAGGCGGGACTCTGGCGGGTACAATGAGCAGTTCTTC
-	TRBJ2-5	-	TRBV10-1	13	CASSAGTAETQYF	TGCGCCAGCAGTGCGGGAACAGCGGAGACCCAGTACTTC
-	TRBJ2-7	TRBD1	TRBV7-2	15	CASSSGTGDSYEQYF	TGTGCCAGCAGCTCCGGGACAGGGGACTCTTACGAGCAGTACTTC